One sample yielded the 21 T cell receptor beta chains listed below, sequenced in a study of CD4 T cells in relation to SARS-CoV-2 and coronaviruses. These receptors lack a known antigen. Repertoires were generated with immunoSEQ multiplex PCR, while TCRdb's copy carries only in-frame clones and drops some. This table holds tens of thousands of clones, over 65% found once. CD4+ T cells from unexposed donors were obtained before the COVID-19 pandemic (2011-2018). After about 11 days of culture, CD4+ T cells were isolated. The sample taken for sequencing was CD4+ T cells from PBMCs, cultured in vitro. These receptors originate from a human donor in good health.

V and J are TRBV30 and TRBJ1-6; 7 positions agree with TRBD1. CDR3 length: 13 residues. With 4 bases clipped from V and 8 bases from J, the junction kept 5 bases outside the gene matches. Per germline, CDR1 GTSNPN and CDR2 SVGIG (reference sequence). The CDR3 DNA follows: TGTGCCTGGATCGACAGGGCGGATTCACCCCTCCACTTT. Amino acid sequence: CAWIDRADSPLHF.

The genes are TRBV5-4 and TRBJ1-2; possible D gene TRBD1, 5 bases. The V gene lost 3 bases and the J gene lost 8 bases, with 14 bases spanning the gap. CDR3 size: 13 residues. Germline V gene sequence: CDR1 SGHNT, CDR2 YYREEE (reference sequence). The CDR3, as DNA: TGTGCCAGCAGCTCCGTCGGGGCGCACGGCTACACCTTC. Translating gives CASSSVGAHGYTF.

This clone appeared a few times. The rearrangement joins TRBV5-4 to TRBJ1-2; D unclear. The V gene's germline CDR1 is SGHNT and CDR2 YYREEE (reference sequence). The CDR3 spans 14 residues. Trimming removed 0 bases at V and 7 bases at J, with 13 bases between. The CDR3 loop reads CASSLGGWNTGYTF. Here the CDR3 DNA reads TGTGCCAGCAGCTTGGGTGGGTGGAATACTGGCTACACCTTC.

The V and J genes are TRBV10-3 and TRBJ1-4; 8 bases agree with TRBD1. The trim removed 0 bases at V and 8 bases at J, leaving 5 bases unmatched. Germline-derived CDR1 and CDR2 are ENHRY and SYGVKD. This CDR3 region has 15 residues. The CDR3 loop reads CAISESQGAREKLFF. CDR3 bases: TGTGCCATCAGTGAGTCTCAGGGGGCCCGGGAAAAACTGTTTTTT.

The chain combines TRBV24-1 with TRBJ2-3; TRBD1 agrees at 7 bases. V lost 0 bases, J lost 1 base, and 0 bases stayed unmatched. In germline, CDR1 is KGHDR, CDR2 SFDVKD. The CDR3 is 15 residues long. The CDR3 region has the DNA TGTGCCACCAGTGATTTGGGACAGGGCACAGATACGCAGTATTTT. Residues: CATSDLGQGTDTQYF.

The chain recombines TRBV7-8 with TRBJ1-5, with D uncertain. Deletions cut 3 bases from V and 6 bases from J, with 12 bases between. Germline lookup yields CDR1 SGHVS and CDR2 FQNEAQ. This CDR3 contains 14 residues. In DNA form, the CDR3 reads TGTGCCAGCAGCTTCGAAGGGAAGCGTCAGCCCCAGCATTTT. Amino acids: CASSFEGKRQPQHF.

The chain links TRBV7-9 to TRBJ2-3; tentative D call: TRBD2 (7 bases). Germline loops: CDR1 SEHNR, CDR2 FQNEAQ (reference sequence). The CDR3 has 15 amino acids. Deletions cut 8 bases from V and 2 bases from J, with 17 bases between. Written as DNA, the CDR3 is TGTGCCAGCCTGGGAAGAGGGGGGGTCACAGATACGCAGTATTTT. Translating it yields CASLGRGGVTDTQYF.

The DNA for the CDR3 is TGCGCCAGCAGCTTGGCTAGCGGGAGCCCCTCGTACGAGCAGTACTTC. Translated: CASSLASGSPSYEQYF. The chain uses TRBV5-1 and TRBJ2-7; 10 nucleotides line up with TRBD2. This CDR3 comprises 16 residues. The germline gives CDR1 SGHRS, CDR2 YFSETQ. V lost 0 bases and J lost 4; bases outside the gene matches: 7.

The rearrangement links TRBV29-1 to TRBJ2-3; D not certain. This CDR3 comprises 11 residues. Germline assignment: CDR1 SQVTM and CDR2 ANQGSEA. The ends were cut back, 3 bases at V and 2 bases at J, with 3 bases in the middle. The DNA of the CDR3 is TGCAGCGTTGACTACACAGATACGCAGTATTTT. Translated: CSVDYTDTQYF.

The V and J genes are TRBV10-1 and TRBJ2-3, with D tentatively TRBD1 (6 bases). The length of the CDR3 is 15 residues. Germline CDR1 WNHNN, CDR2 SYGVQD (reference sequence). Trimming cost V 4 bases and J 4 bases, with 15 bases left between them. CDR3 DNA sequence: TGCGCCAGCAGTGGGTCGGACAGAGTCCCAGATACGCAGTATTTT. Translated: CASSGSDRVPDTQYF.

This clone was picked up one time. J is TRBJ1-1 and V is TRBV25-1; D might be TRBD1 (5 bases). CDR1 is MGHDK, CDR2 SYGVNS, per germline. CDR3 length equals 14 residues. V shed 2 bases and J shed 3 bases, with 10 bases lying between them. The CDR3 coding sequence is TGTGCCAGCAGTGAAATGGGGCGCGACACTGAAGCTTTCTTT. It encodes CASSEMGRDTEAFF.

This chain connects TRBV6-2 or TRBV6-3 to TRBJ2-5; D not certain. CDR3 length equals 14 residues. The germline gives CDR1 MNHEY, CDR2 SVGEGT. V lost 2 bases to trimming and J lost 4 bases, with 11 bases between them. This chain's CDR3 is CASSYNAWGETQYF. The CDR3 coding sequence is TGTGCCAGCAGTTACAATGCTTGGGGAGAGACCCAGTACTTC.

V is TRBV5-5 and J is TRBJ2-2, with 12 bases lining up with TRBD2. Germline V gene lookup returns CDR1 SGHKS and CDR2 YYEKEE (reference sequence). The CDR3 loop spans 17 amino acids. V gave up 4 bases and J gave up 0 bases; unmatched junction bases: 4. CDR3 loop: CASSRGTSGSNTGELFF. CDR3 sequence (DNA): TGTGCCAGCAGCAGAGGGACTAGCGGGTCGAACACCGGGGAGCTGTTTTTT.

The CDR3 DNA reads as TGTGCCAGTAGTATAGGAGGCGTGTACCAAGAGACCCAGTACTTC. Its translation: CASSIGGVYQETQYF. J is TRBJ2-5 and V is TRBV19; D remains ambiguous. Germline V gene data show CDR1 as LNHDA and CDR2 as SQIVND (reference sequence). Trimming removed 1 base at V and 0 bases at J, with 9 bases between. The CDR3 loop spans 15 amino acids.

The chain has TRBV2 and TRBJ2-2, with TRBD1 matching over 7 bases. This CDR3 comprises 16 residues. The germline V gene encodes CDR1 SNHLY and CDR2 FYNNEI. With 2 bases clipped from V and 0 bases from J, the junction kept 3 bases outside the gene matches. The CDR3 region is CASSEMGQTNTGELFF. CDR3 DNA sequence: TGTGCCAGCAGTGAAATGGGACAGACGAACACCGGGGAGCTGTTTTTT.

The V and J genes are TRBV10-1 and TRBJ2-7; D uncertain. CDR1 is WNHNN and CDR2 is SYGVQD in the germline V gene (reference sequence). CDR3 length: 12 amino acids. Trimming removed 3 bases from V and 3 bases from J, with 6 bases in between. The CDR3 region has the DNA TGCGCCAGCAGTGACACAAACTACGAGCAGTACTTC. It encodes CASSDTNYEQYF.

This clone came up a few times. This chain joins TRBV10-1 and TRBJ1-2, with 10 bases fitting TRBD1. Germline CDR1 reads WNHNN; CDR2 reads SYGVQD (reference sequence). This CDR3 spans 15 amino acids. With V trimmed by 5 bases and J by 7 bases, 10 bases remained unmatched. CDR3 region: CASSPAGTGDGGYTF. Here the CDR3 DNA reads TGCGCCAGCAGTCCAGCCGGGACAGGGGACGGTGGCTACACCTTC.

This clone was seen once. The chain couples TRBV4-2 to TRBJ1-1, with a tentative D call TRBD1 (6 bases). V lost 6 bases to trimming and J lost 4 bases, with 15 bases between them. Germline V gene sequence: CDR1 LGHNA, CDR2 YNFKEQ. The CDR3 is made up of 14 amino acids. As DNA, the CDR3 is TGTGCCAGCAGAGAGTCAGGGGCCGGCACTGAAGCTTTCTTT. This gives the protein CASRESGAGTEAFF.

The chain has TRBV6-5 and TRBJ1-1, with D maybe TRBD1 (6 bases). The CDR3 has 12 residues. The germline V and J ends were trimmed by 5 bases and 10 bases, with 14 bases remaining between them. The germline CDR1 and CDR2 sequences are MNHEY and SVGAGI. The CDR3 loop reads CASSKLQGRAFF. The CDR3 DNA sequence: TGTGCCAGCAGTAAACTTCAGGGGAGAGCTTTCTTT.

The chain links TRBV5-1 to TRBJ1-1; D call uncertain. The germline V gene encodes CDR1 SGHRS and CDR2 YFSETQ. Trimming removed 0 bases at V and 5 bases at J, with 11 bases between. The CDR3 runs to 14 residues. This chain's CDR3 is CASSLDLMGTEAFF. Here the CDR3 DNA reads TGCGCCAGCAGCTTGGACCTAATGGGGACTGAAGCTTTCTTT.

This sequence joins TRBV18 and TRBJ2-7; D not resolved. The germline CDR1 and CDR2 sequences are KGHSH and LQKENI. The CDR3 sequence is 13 residues long. The V end was cut by 5 bases, the J end by 0 bases, with 8 bases between. CDR3 amino acids: CASSTSSSYEQYF. CDR3 coding DNA: TGTGCCAGCTCAACGTCCAGCTCCTACGAGCAGTACTTC.